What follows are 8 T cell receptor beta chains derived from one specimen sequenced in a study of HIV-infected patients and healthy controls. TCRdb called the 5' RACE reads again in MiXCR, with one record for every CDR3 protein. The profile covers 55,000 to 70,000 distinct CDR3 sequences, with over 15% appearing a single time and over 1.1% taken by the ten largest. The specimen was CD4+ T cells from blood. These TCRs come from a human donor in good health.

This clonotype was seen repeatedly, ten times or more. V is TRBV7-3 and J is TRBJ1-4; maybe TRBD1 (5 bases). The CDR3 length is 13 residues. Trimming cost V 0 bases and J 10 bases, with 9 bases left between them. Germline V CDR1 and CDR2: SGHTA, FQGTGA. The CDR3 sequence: CASSLTQGGKLFF. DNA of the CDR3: TGTGCCAGCAGCTTAACGCAGGGAGGAAAACTGTTTTTT.

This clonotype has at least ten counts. The CDR3 region has the DNA TGTGCCAGCAGCTTAGCCTATGAGCAGTTCTTC. Its translation is CASSLAYEQFF. The V gene is TRBV7-2, the J gene TRBJ2-1; D is unclear. The length of the CDR3 is 11 residues. Germline V gene lookup returns CDR1 SGHTA and CDR2 FQGNSA. Trimming shortened V by 0 bases and J by 8 bases, and 2 bases separated the two germline ends.

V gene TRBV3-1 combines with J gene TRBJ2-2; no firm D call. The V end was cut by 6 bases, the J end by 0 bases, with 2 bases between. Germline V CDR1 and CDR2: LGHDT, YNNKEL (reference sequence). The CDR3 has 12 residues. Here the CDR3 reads CASRTNTGELFF. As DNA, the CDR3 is TGTGCCAGCAGAACGAACACCGGGGAGCTGTTTTTT.

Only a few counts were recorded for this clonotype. The DNA of the CDR3 is TGTGCCAGCAGTGAACGAGACTACGAGCAGTACTTC. Its protein is CASSERDYEQYF. The J gene is TRBJ2-7, the V gene TRBV2; D ambiguous. This CDR3 contains 12 residues. Per the germline V gene, CDR1 is SNHLY and CDR2 is FYNNEI. The V gene lost 2 bases and the J gene lost 3 bases, with 5 bases spanning the gap.

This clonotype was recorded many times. The CDR3 region is CASSPQAGGELFF. The CDR3 DNA reads as TGTGCCAGCAGCCCCCAGGCGGGGGGGGAGCTGTTTTTT. The rearrangement joins TRBV7-3 to TRBJ2-2; TRBD2 might be the D (6 bases). V was trimmed by 5 bases and J by 8 bases, leaving 12 bases between them. The CDR3 spans 13 residues. Germline V gives CDR1 SGHTA, CDR2 FQGTGA. Drawing the rest from reference TRBV7-3 and TRBJ2-2, the complete variable domain is GAGVSQTPSNKVTEKGKYVELRCDPISGHTALYWYRQSLGQGPEFLIYFQGTGAADDSGLPNDRFFAVRPEGSVSTLKIQRTERGDSAVYLCASSPQAGGELFFGEGSRLTVL.

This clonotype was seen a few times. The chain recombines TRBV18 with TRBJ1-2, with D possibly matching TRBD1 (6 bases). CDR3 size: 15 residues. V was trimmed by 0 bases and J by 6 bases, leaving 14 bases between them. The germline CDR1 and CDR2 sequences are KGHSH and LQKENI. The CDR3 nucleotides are TGTGCCAGCTCACCACCTCCAGGGGTACGAGATGGCTACACCTTC. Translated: CASSPPPGVRDGYTF.

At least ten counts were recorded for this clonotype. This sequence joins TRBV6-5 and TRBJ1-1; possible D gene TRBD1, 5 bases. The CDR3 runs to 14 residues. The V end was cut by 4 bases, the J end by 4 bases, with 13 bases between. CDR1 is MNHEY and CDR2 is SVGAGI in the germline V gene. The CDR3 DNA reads TGTGCCAGCAGTTTTACCAGGGAGGGCACTGAAGCTTTCTTT. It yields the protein CASSFTREGTEAFF.

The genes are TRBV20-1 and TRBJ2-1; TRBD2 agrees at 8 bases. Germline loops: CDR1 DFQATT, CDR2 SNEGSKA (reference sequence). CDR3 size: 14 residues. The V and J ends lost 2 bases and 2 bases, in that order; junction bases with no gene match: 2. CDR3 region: CSARRREAYNEQFF. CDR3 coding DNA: TGCAGTGCTAGAAGGCGGGAGGCCTACAATGAGCAGTTCTTC.